The rows below give T cell receptor beta chains drawn from one sample of a study of T cells expressing NK-cell markers. TCRdb reanalyzed the 5' RACE reads and collapses them to one entry per CDR3 protein, without DNA. This sample's clone table lists 500,000 to 700,000 distinct CDR3 sequences. Sequencing used blood T cells: a sorted CD56 or NKG2C T cell subset, CD4+ or CD8+ T cells, or bulk PBMC T cells (not recorded which). The receptors were sampled from a man between 18 and 35 years old in good health. Each CDR3 is given with its conserved first and last residue. Each record gives: V gene, J gene, CDR3 protein.

>TRBV28|TRBJ1-3
CASSWATGSSSGNTIYF
>TRBV5-1|TRBJ1-5
CASSLEGTGGNQPQHF
>TRBV10-3|TRBJ1-1
CAISPYTGTEAFF
>TRBV24-1|TRBJ1-1
CATSDRRGTEAFF
>TRBV7-6|TRBJ2-3
CASTPRAGSTDTQYF
>TRBV12-3/TRBV12-4|TRBJ1-2
CASSGGYGYTF
>TRBV5-1|TRBJ2-1
CASSLTGFNNEQFF
>TRBV29-1|TRBJ1-1
CSVEGNQNSEAFF
>TRBV3-1|TRBJ2-5
CASSQSGPGVRETQYF
>TRBV7-2|TRBJ1-2
CASSLVPMDGGHTF
>TRBV2|TRBJ1-4
CASKGQGATNEKLFF
>TRBV10-3|TRBJ2-3
CAISDPLADTQYF
>TRBV12-3/TRBV12-4|TRBJ1-1
CASSLRGGAPNTEAFF
>TRBV5-1|TRBJ2-2
CASSGTGVTGELFF
>TRBV6-5|TRBJ2-1
CASSTRGGHSYNEQFF
>TRBV29-1|TRBJ2-3
CSVASRDSPQYF
>TRBV12-3/TRBV12-4|TRBJ1-2
CASSSGVPANYGYTF
>TRBV3-1|TRBJ2-7
CASSHLSYEQYF
>TRBV5-1|TRBJ2-1
CASSGLAGESSYNEQFF
>TRBV12-3/TRBV12-4|TRBJ2-2
CASSTQLGGANTGELFF
>TRBV7-6|TRBJ2-3
CASSSGTSGMTDTQYF
>TRBV12-3/TRBV12-4|TRBJ2-3
CASSRDFLEDTQYF
>TRBV6-5|TRBJ2-4
CASSQDLWAKNIQYF
>TRBV5-1|TRBJ1-2
CASSGTGSFYGYTF
>TRBV6-5|TRBJ1-2
CASSSPGPFRYTF
>TRBV20-1|TRBJ2-7
CSAKFSGSSYEQYF
>TRBV10-3|TRBJ2-3
CAISRSSEKADTQYF
>TRBV27|TRBJ2-2
CASSPQGLATGELFF
>TRBV12-3/TRBV12-4|TRBJ1-3
CASSPRDRGPGNTIYF
>TRBV7-8|TRBJ1-1
CASSLGDRGYGTEAFF
>TRBV12-3/TRBV12-4|TRBJ2-2
CASSSQRERYTGELFF
>TRBV5-5|TRBJ1-2
CASSLSPRPPDGGYTF
>TRBV12-3/TRBV12-4|TRBJ1-5
CASSEDRGPQPQHF
>TRBV5-6|TRBJ2-1
CASSKGQATYNEQFF
>TRBV7-2|TRBJ2-1
CASSLSFGQGIYNEQFF